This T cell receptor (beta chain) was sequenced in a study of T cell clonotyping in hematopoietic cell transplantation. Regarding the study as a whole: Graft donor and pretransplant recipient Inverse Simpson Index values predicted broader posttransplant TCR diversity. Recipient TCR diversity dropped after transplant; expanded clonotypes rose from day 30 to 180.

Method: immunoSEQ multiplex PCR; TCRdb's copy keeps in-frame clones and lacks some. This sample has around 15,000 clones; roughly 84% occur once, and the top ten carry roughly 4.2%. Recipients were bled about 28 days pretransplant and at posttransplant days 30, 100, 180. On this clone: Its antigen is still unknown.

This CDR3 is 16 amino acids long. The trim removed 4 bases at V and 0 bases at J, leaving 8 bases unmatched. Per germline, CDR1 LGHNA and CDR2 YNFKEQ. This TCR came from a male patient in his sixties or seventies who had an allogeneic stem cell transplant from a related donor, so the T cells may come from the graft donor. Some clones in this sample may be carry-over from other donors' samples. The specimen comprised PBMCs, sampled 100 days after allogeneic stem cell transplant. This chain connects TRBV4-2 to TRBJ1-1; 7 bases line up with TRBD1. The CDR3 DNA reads TGTGCCAGCAGCCCCAGGACAGGACACTTGAACACTGAAGCTTTCTTT. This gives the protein CASSPRTGHLNTEAFF.